Following are 22 T cell receptor beta chains from one sample sequenced in a study of T cell clonotyping in hematopoietic cell transplantation. Assay used: immunoSEQ multiplex PCR; TCRdb lists only in-frame clones, some missing. The data contain around 19,000 clones, roughly 77% of them singletons. The time point was: recipient sample about 28 days before transplant, after cytoreduction. Specimen: peripheral blood mononuclear cells, collected before stem cell transplant. The receptors stem from a man in his sixties with acute myeloid leukemia. Some clones in this sample may be carry-over from other donors' samples.

The chain carries TRBV5-6 and TRBJ2-5, with 9 bases matching TRBD1. The J call may not be correct, given that the DNA end is closer to TRBJ2-7. The CDR3 is 15 amino acids. Germline CDR1 and CDR2: SGHDT and YYEEEE. The CDR3 sequence is CASSAGDREPYEQYF. CDR3 bases: TGTGCCAGCAGCGCTGGGGACAGGGAGCCCTACGAGCAGTACTTC.

The chain employs TRBV9 and TRBJ1-2; perhaps TRBD1 as D (5 bases). The CDR3 loop spans 16 amino acids. Trimming removed 3 bases at V and 5 bases at J, with 20 bases between. The germline CDR1 and CDR2 sequences are SGDLS and YYNGEE. CDR3 bases: TGTGCCAGCAGCGAGACCTCCGGGACTTCCCTGTATGGCTACACCTTC. Translation: CASSETSGTSLYGYTF.

In its sample, this clone was seen once. The genes are TRBV28 and TRBJ1-5; 7 nucleotides agree with TRBD1. The CDR3 loop spans 16 amino acids. J gave up 6 bases and V 1 base, and 9 bases lay outside the gene matches. Germline V gives CDR1 MDHEN, CDR2 SYDVKM. For the CDR3, the DNA is TGTGCCAGCAGTTTATCGGCAGGGGGAGTGGGTCAGCCCCAGCATTTT. This encodes CASSLSAGGVGQPQHF. Full variable domain (remainder filled in from reference TRBV28 and TRBJ1-5): DVKVTQSSRYLVKRTGEKVFLECVQDMDHENMFWYRQDPGLGLRLIYFSYDVKMKEKGDIPEGYSVSREKKERFSLILESASTNQTSMYLCASSLSAGGVGQPQHFGDGTRLSIL.

This clone turned up a few times. This chain connects TRBV7-8 to TRBJ2-2; D is unresolved. Germline V lookup: CDR1 SGHVS, CDR2 FQNEAQ. Trimming removed 4 bases at V and 7 bases at J, with 16 bases between. The CDR3 is 15 amino acids. The CDR3 here is CASSSTPSRVGELFF. In DNA form, the CDR3 reads TGTGCCAGCAGCTCAACTCCATCCCGGGTCGGGGAGCTGTTTTTT.

V gene TRBV29-1 combines with J gene TRBJ1-5; no firm D call. Trimming took off 2 bases at V and 7 bases at J, with 12 bases between the two ends. The CDR3 has 13 residues. Per germline, CDR1 SQVTM and CDR2 ANQGSEA. CDR3 loop: CSVEPDSGQPQHF. The CDR3 DNA reads TGCAGCGTTGAACCGGATTCGGGGCAGCCCCAGCATTTT.

The chain carries TRBV4-3 and TRBJ2-2; TRBD2 aligns across 8 bases. This CDR3 is built from 18 residues. Germline CDR1 is LGHNA and CDR2 is YSLEER. V was clipped by 0 bases and J by 5 bases; unmatched bases: 11. The CDR3, as DNA: TGCGCCAGCAGCCAAGATAACAACGGGGGGGCCCCAACCGGGGAGCTGTTTTTT. This encodes CASSQDNNGGAPTGELFF.

This clone was recorded only once. The chain has TRBV6-1 and TRBJ2-7, with a tentative D call TRBD1 (5 bases). V was cut by 6 bases and J by 6 bases, with 12 bases left in between. Germline V gives CDR1 MNHNS, CDR2 SASEGT. The CDR3 consists of 12 residues. Written as DNA, the CDR3 is TGTGCCAGCAGGGACCAGGGTAGCGAGCAGTACTTC. Translated: CASRDQGSEQYF.

This clone was recorded a few times. This sequence joins TRBV7-9 and TRBJ1-2, with 8 bases that match TRBD1. The germline CDR1 and CDR2 sequences are SEHNR and FQNEAQ (reference sequence). The CDR3 consists of 15 residues. Unmatched junction bases numbered 13, after V lost 7 bases and J lost 6 bases. The chain's CDR3 is CASTIPLLTGDGYTF. The CDR3 nucleotides read TGTGCCAGCACCATCCCCCTCCTGACAGGGGATGGCTACACCTTC.

The rearrangement uses TRBV2 and TRBJ1-1; D is ambiguous. There are 11 residues in the CDR3. Germline V lookup: CDR1 SNHLY, CDR2 FYNNEI. V gave up 7 bases and J gave up 7 bases, with 10 bases separating them. The DNA of the CDR3 is TGTGCCAGCAAGGGCGGCATTGAAGCTTTCTTT. It translates to CASKGGIEAFF.

V gene TRBV6-1 combines with J gene TRBJ1-2, with D maybe TRBD1 (6 bases). CDR1 is MNHNS and CDR2 is SASEGT in the germline V gene. The CDR3 length is 18 residues. Trimming shortened V by 2 bases and J by 8 bases, and 27 bases separated the two germline ends. CDR3 sequence: CASSEQTPTGNEKGGYTF. CDR3 sequence (DNA): TGTGCCAGCAGTGAACAAACCCCGACAGGAAACGAAAAGGGGGGCTACACCTTC.

J is TRBJ1-2 and V is TRBV4-2, with TRBD1 matching over 7 bases. This CDR3 has 15 residues. Looked up from germline, CDR1 is LGHNA and CDR2 is YNFKEQ. The junction had 9 bases not matched to a gene; V was cut back by 4 bases and J by 4 bases. CDR3 nucleotides: TGTGCCAGCAGCCGTAGCGGGACAGAAACCTATGGCTACACCTTC. Translated, it gives CASSRSGTETYGYTF.

The chain joins TRBV5-6 to TRBJ2-6; 12 bases are a match to TRBD1. V was clipped by 4 bases and J by 2 bases; unmatched bases: 7. The CDR3 length is 18 residues. Germline V gene sequence: CDR1 SGHDT, CDR2 YYEEEE. CDR3 in amino acids: CASSLGQGAPTGANVLTF. In DNA, the CDR3 is TGTGCCAGCAGCCTGGGACAGGGGGCGCCAACTGGGGCCAACGTCCTGACTTTC.

The V gene is TRBV4-1, the J gene TRBJ2-7, with 15 bases matching TRBD2. The CDR3 runs 17 residues. Germline CDR1 is MGHRA and CDR2 is YSYEKL. With 0 bases clipped from V and 4 bases from J, the junction kept 4 bases outside the gene matches. DNA for the CDR3: TGCGCCAGCAGCCAAGATCGGACTAGCGGGGGGGCGTACGAGCAGTACTTC. Translating gives CASSQDRTSGGAYEQYF.

V is TRBV2 and J is TRBJ1-2, with no clear D. Trimming shortened V by 3 bases and J by 4 bases, and 3 bases separated the two germline ends. CDR1 and CDR2 (germline): SNHLY, FYNNEI. CDR3 length: 11 amino acids. The CDR3 nucleotides are TGTGCCAGCAGTGACACCTATGGCTACACCTTC. This encodes CASSDTYGYTF.

The chain employs TRBV19 and TRBJ1-5; D is uncertain. The germline gives CDR1 LNHDA, CDR2 SQIVND (reference sequence). Trimming took off 2 bases at V and 0 bases at J, with 5 bases between the two ends. The CDR3 runs to 14 residues. Here the CDR3 reads CASSIMDSNQPQHF. In DNA, the CDR3 is TGTGCCAGTAGTATAATGGATAGCAATCAGCCCCAGCATTTT.

The J gene is TRBJ2-7, the V gene TRBV30; D is uncertain. V shed 3 bases and J shed 3 bases, with 18 bases lying between them. This CDR3 has 15 residues. Germline V gene lookup returns CDR1 GTSNPN and CDR2 SVGIG (reference sequence). In DNA form, the CDR3 reads TGTGCCTGGAGGGGCTATGCACTCAGCAACTACGAGCAGTACTTC. Its translation: CAWRGYALSNYEQYF.

The chain employs TRBV28 and TRBJ1-5; 9 bases agree with TRBD1. Germline V gene data show CDR1 as MDHEN and CDR2 as SYDVKM. Trimming cost V 5 bases and J 0 bases; bases outside gene matches: 20. The CDR3 consists of 21 residues. The CDR3 sequence is CASSLRFYPTGGDYSNQPQHF. CDR3 bases: TGTGCCAGCAGTCTCAGATTTTACCCGACAGGGGGAGACTATAGCAATCAGCCCCAGCATTTT.

This chain connects TRBV29-1 to TRBJ1-2; 8 positions match TRBD1. Germline-derived CDR1 and CDR2 are SQVTM and ANQGSEA. V gave up 4 bases and J gave up 3 bases; unmatched junction bases: 4. CDR3 length: 13 residues. The CDR3 loop reads CSVGRGLDYGYTF. The DNA for the CDR3 is TGCAGCGTTGGCAGGGGGCTCGACTATGGCTACACCTTC.

The J gene is TRBJ2-7, the V gene TRBV15, with 9 nucleotides matching TRBD2. Germline CDR1 reads LNHNV; CDR2 reads YYDKDF (reference sequence). The CDR3 covers 17 residues. V shed 1 base, J shed 2 bases, and the junction held 9 bases outside the gene matches. CDR3 bases: TGTGCCACCAGCAGAGTACTGAGCGGGGGGAATACCTACGAGCAGTACTTC. Translating it yields CATSRVLSGGNTYEQYF.

This chain connects TRBV6-6 to TRBJ2-5, with 9 positions matching TRBD2. The germline CDR1 and CDR2 sequences are MNHNY and SVGAGI (reference sequence). V shed 7 bases and J 5 bases; nucleotides not matched to a gene: 5. CDR3 length: 13 residues. Written as DNA, the CDR3 is TGTGCCAGCATTAGCGGGGGACTTGAGACCCAGTACTTC. This sequence encodes CASISGGLETQYF.

The sample holds one count of this clone. This chain uses TRBV19 with TRBJ1-2, with 8 bases identical to TRBD1. The germline CDR1 and CDR2 sequences are LNHDA and SQIVND (reference sequence). The V segment lost 6 bases and the J segment 8 bases; nucleotides outside the gene matches: 14. The CDR3 loop spans 15 amino acids. The CDR3 DNA follows: TGTGCCAGTAGAACCTCTGGACAGGGCTATGGGGGCTACACCTTC. Amino acid sequence: CASRTSGQGYGGYTF. Combining the CDR3 with reference TRBV19 and TRBJ1-2 gives the whole variable domain DGGITQSPKYLFRKEGQNVTLSCEQNLNHDAMYWYRQDPGQGLRLIYYSQIVNDFQKGDIAEGYSVSREKKESFPLTVTSAQKNPTAFYLCASRTSGQGYGGYTFGSGTRLTVV.

This clone was seen only a few times. The J gene is TRBJ1-2, the V gene TRBV18, with D perhaps TRBD1 (6 bases). The ends were cut back, 6 bases at V and 7 bases at J, with 15 bases in the middle. The CDR3 runs 13 residues. Per germline, CDR1 KGHSH and CDR2 LQKENI. CDR3 residues: CASSPPGESGYTF. The CDR3 coding sequence is TGTGCCAGCTCGCCCCCAGGGGAAAGTGGCTACACCTTC.